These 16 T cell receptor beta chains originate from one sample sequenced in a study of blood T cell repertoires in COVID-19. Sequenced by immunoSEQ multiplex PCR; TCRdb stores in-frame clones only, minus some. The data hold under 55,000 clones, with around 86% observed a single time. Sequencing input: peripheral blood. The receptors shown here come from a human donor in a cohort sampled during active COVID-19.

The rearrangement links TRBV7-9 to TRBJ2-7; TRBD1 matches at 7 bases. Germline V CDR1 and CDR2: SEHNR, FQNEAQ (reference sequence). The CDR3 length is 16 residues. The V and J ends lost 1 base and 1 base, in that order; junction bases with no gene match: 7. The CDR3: CASSLVLRTGSYEQYF. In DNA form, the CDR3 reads TGTGCCAGCAGCTTAGTCTTGCGGACAGGATCCTACGAGCAGTACTTC.

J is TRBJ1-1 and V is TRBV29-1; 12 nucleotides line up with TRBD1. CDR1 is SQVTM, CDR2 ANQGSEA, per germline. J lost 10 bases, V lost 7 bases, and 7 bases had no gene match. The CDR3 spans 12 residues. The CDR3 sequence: CSAGTGGAGAFF. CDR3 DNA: TGCAGCGCTGGGACAGGGGGCGCGGGAGCTTTCTTT.

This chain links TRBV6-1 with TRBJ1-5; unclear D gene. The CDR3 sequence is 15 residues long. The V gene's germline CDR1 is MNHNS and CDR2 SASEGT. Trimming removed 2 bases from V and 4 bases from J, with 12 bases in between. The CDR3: CASSESEQPNQPQHF. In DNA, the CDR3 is TGTGCCAGCAGTGAATCGGAACAGCCTAATCAGCCCCAGCATTTT.

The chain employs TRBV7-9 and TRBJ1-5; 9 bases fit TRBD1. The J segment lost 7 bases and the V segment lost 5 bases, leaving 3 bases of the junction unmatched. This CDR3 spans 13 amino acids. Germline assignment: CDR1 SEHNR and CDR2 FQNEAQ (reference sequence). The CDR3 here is CASSPTGGQPQHF. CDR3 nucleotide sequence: TGTGCCAGCAGCCCGACAGGGGGACAGCCCCAGCATTTT.

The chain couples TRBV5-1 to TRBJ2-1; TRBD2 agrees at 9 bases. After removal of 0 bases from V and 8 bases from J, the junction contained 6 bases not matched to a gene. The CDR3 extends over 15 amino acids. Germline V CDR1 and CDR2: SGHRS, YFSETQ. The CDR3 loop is CASSLEVAGDDEQFF. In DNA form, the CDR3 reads TGCGCCAGCAGCTTGGAGGTAGCGGGAGATGATGAGCAGTTCTTC.

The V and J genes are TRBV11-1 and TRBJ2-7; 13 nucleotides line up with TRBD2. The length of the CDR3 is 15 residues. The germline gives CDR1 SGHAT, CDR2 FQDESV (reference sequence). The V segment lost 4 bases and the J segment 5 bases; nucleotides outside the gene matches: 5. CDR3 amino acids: CASSYPGTSGDEQYF. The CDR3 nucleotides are TGTGCCAGCAGCTACCCTGGGACTAGCGGGGACGAGCAGTACTTC.

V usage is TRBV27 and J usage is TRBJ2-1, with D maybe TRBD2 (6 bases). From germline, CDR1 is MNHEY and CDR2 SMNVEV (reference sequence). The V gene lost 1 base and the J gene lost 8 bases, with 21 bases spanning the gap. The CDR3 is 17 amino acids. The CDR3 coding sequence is TGTGCCAGCAGTTTATTAGGACTATCAAACTTGGTCGATGAGCAGTTCTTC. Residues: CASSLLGLSNLVDEQFF.

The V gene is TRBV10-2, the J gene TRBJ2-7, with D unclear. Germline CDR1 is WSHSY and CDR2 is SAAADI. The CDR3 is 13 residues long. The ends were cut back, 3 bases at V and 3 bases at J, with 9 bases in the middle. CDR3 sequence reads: CASSEYNGYEQYF. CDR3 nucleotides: TGCGCCAGCAGTGAATATAACGGCTACGAGCAGTACTTC.

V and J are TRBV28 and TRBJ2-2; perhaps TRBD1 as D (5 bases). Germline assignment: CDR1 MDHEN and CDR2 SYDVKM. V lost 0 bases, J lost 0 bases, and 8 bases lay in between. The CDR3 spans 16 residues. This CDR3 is CASSLWGQANTGELFF. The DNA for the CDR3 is TGTGCCAGCAGTTTATGGGGGCAGGCGAACACCGGGGAGCTGTTTTTT.

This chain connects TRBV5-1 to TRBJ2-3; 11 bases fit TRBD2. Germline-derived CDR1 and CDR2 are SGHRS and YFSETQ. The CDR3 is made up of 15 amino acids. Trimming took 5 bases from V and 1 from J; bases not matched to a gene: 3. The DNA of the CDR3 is TGCGCCAGCAGTACGGGACTAGCGGGCACAGATACGCAGTATTTT. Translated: CASSTGLAGTDTQYF.

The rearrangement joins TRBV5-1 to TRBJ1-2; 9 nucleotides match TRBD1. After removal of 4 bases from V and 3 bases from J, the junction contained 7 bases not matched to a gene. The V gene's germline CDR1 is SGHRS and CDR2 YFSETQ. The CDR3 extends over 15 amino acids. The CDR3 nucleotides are TGCGCCAGCAGCCAGGGACAGGGCGGGTACTATGGCTACACCTTC. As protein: CASSQGQGGYYGYTF.

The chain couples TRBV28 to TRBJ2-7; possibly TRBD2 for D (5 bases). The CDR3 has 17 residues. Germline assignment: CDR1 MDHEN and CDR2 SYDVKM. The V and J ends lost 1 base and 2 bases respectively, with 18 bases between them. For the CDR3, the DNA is TGTGCCAGCAGTTTATCTCGTACTTCGGGATCACCCTACGAGCAGTACTTC. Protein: CASSLSRTSGSPYEQYF.

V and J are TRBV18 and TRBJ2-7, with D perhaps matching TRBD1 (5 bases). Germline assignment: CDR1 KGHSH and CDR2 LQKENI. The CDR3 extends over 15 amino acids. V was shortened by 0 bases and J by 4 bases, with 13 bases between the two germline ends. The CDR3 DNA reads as TGTGCCAGCTCACCACCGCAGGGAAGTATGTACGAGCAGTACTTC. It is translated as CASSPPQGSMYEQYF. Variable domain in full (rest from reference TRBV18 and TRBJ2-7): NAGVMQNPRHLVRRRGQEARLRCSPMKGHSHVYWYRQLPEEGLKFMVYLQKENIIDESGMPKERFSAEFPKEGPSILRIQQVVRGDSAAYFCASSPPQGSMYEQYFGPGTRLTVT.

CDR3 DNA sequence: TGTGCCAGCAGCTTCGGGACTAGCGGGAGCGGGGACAATGAGCAGTTCTTC. The encoded protein is CASSFGTSGSGDNEQFF. This chain joins TRBV7-6 and TRBJ2-1, with 14 bases that match TRBD2. V lost 3 bases to trimming and J lost 5 bases; unmatched junction nucleotides: 6. The CDR3 runs to 17 residues. Per the germline V gene, CDR1 is SGHVS and CDR2 is FNYEAQ.

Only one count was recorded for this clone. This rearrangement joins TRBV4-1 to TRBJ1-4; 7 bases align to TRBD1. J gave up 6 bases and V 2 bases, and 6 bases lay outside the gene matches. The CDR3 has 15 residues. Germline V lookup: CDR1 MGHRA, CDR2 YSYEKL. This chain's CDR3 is CASSQPDRADEKLFF. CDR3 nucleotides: TGCGCCAGCAGCCAACCAGACAGGGCGGATGAAAAACTGTTTTTT.

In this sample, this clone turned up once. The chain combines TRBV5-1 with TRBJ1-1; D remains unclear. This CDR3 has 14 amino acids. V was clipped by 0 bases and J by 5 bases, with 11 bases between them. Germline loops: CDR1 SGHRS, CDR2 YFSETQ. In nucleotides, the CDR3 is TGCGCCAGCAGCTTGGAAAAGTCACTTACTGAAGCTTTCTTT. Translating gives CASSLEKSLTEAFF.